This T cell receptor (beta chain) was recovered during a study of blood T cell repertoires in COVID-19. Original handling: Scientists estimated how many nucleated cells there were by amplifying reference gene primers. TCRdb keeps only in-frame clones here, not all; method: immunoSEQ multiplex PCR. V, J and clone size are taken as reported in that table, and D and trimming were inferred from the DNA itself. The sample records 250,000 to 350,000 clones, about nine tenths being singletons. The clonotype originates from a woman in her twenties or thirties with active or convalescent COVID-19. Sequencing was carried out using peripheral blood.

Here the CDR3 reads CASSLQGAVEQYF. The CDR3 DNA reads as TGTGCCAGCAGTTTACAGGGGGCAGTCGAGCAGTACTTC. The gene calls are TRBV12-3 or TRBV12-4 and TRBJ2-7, with TRBD1 identical over 8 bases. The J segment lost 6 bases and the V segment lost 2 bases, leaving 3 bases of the junction unmatched. CDR3 length equals 13 residues.